Below, 22 T cell receptor beta chains from the same sample are listed, as sequenced in a study of sequential checkpoint blockade in melanoma. Noted treatment: randomized to nivolumab then ipilimumab (arm A) or the reverse (arm B). Profiled with immunoSEQ multiplex PCR; TCRdb holds only in-frame clones, not every one. The top ten clones hold approximately 5.8% of a sample with roughly 13,000 clones, 21% of them seen once. The sample here was tumor tissue (inferred from file names), taken from a patient given nivolumab and ipilimumab in sequence. The receptor set was obtained from a human donor with melanoma.

By share of the sample, this clone is medium-sized. V usage is TRBV11-3 and J usage is TRBJ1-4; 9 bases agree with TRBD1. The ends lost 5 bases at V and 7 bases at J; junction bases unmatched: 5. CDR3 length: 14 residues. Germline assignment: CDR1 SGHNT and CDR2 YENEEA. As DNA, the CDR3 is TGTGCCAGCAGCCAGGGACAGGGAGGTGAAAAACTGTTTTTT. Protein sequence: CASSQGQGGEKLFF.

This clone occurred many times. The chain couples TRBV7-2 to TRBJ2-7; D not certain. CDR3 length: 13 residues. Germline loops: CDR1 SGHTA, CDR2 FQGNSA. The V end lost 1 base, the J end lost 5 bases, and 9 bases lay between the germline ends. The chain's CDR3 is CASSLGALDEQYF. The DNA for the CDR3 is TGTGCCAGCAGCTTAGGGGCATTAGACGAGCAGTACTTC.

The chain has TRBV19 and TRBJ1-4, with D unclear. CDR1 and CDR2 from the germline V gene are LNHDA and SQIVND (reference sequence). The V and J ends lost 11 bases and 5 bases respectively, with 24 bases between them. This CDR3 comprises 16 residues. The CDR3 DNA is TGTGCCGTTTCCGACGGCCAGGCTGCCTCAAATGAAAAACTGTTTTTT. Its protein product is CAVSDGQAASNEKLFF. Combining the CDR3 with reference TRBV19 and TRBJ1-4 gives the whole variable domain DGGITQSPKYLFRKEGQNVTLSCEQNLNHDAMYWYRQDPGQGLRLIYYSQIVNDFQKGDIAEGYSVSREKKESFPLTVTSAQKNPTAFYLCAVSDGQAASNEKLFFGSGTQLSVL.

The table lists this clone with many counts. The gene calls are TRBV11-3 and TRBJ2-3, with D hard to call. V lost 5 bases, J lost 4 bases, and 22 bases lay in between. Germline V lookup: CDR1 SGHNT, CDR2 YENEEA. The CDR3 consists of 17 residues. The CDR3 sequence: CASSQGDRRRLADTQYF. The CDR3 nucleotides are TGTGCCAGCAGCCAAGGCGACCGGCGACGCTTGGCAGATACGCAGTATTTT.

The chain carries TRBV15 and TRBJ2-6, with D perhaps TRBD1 (5 bases). This CDR3 region has 15 residues. Trimming left V 3 bases short and J 0 bases short, with 6 bases between. Germline loops: CDR1 LNHNV, CDR2 YYDKDF (reference sequence). The CDR3 sequence: CATSSRGSGANVLTF. Here the CDR3 DNA reads TGTGCCACCAGCAGTAGGGGCTCTGGGGCCAACGTCCTGACTTTC.

The chain carries TRBV27 and TRBJ2-1, with D possibly TRBD2 on 5 matching bases. V was cut by 6 bases and J by 4 bases, with 7 bases left in between. The germline gives CDR1 MNHEY, CDR2 SMNVEV (reference sequence). This CDR3 comprises 12 residues. Here the CDR3 DNA reads TGTGCCAGCAGACGGGGATACAATGAGCAGTTCTTC. Protein sequence: CASRRGYNEQFF.

The chain joins TRBV16 to TRBJ2-3; D remains ambiguous. There are 14 residues in the CDR3. V dropped 1 base and J dropped 1 base, with 6 bases sitting between them. CDR1 KGHSY and CDR2 FQNENV come from the germline V gene. The CDR3 protein is CASSQFLGTDTQYF. As DNA, the CDR3 is TGTGCCAGCAGCCAATTTCTGGGCACAGATACGCAGTATTTT. Drawing the rest from reference TRBV16 and TRBJ2-3, the complete variable domain is GEEVAQTPKHLVRGEGQKAKLYCAPIKGHSYVFWYQQVLKNEFKFLISFQNENVFDETGMPKERFSAKCLPNSPCSLEIQATKLEDSAVYFCASSQFLGTDTQYFGPGTRLTVL.

J is TRBJ2-5 and V is TRBV19; perhaps TRBD2 as D (5 bases). The CDR3 totals 13 residues. Germline V gene sequence: CDR1 LNHDA, CDR2 SQIVND (reference sequence). The germline V and J ends were trimmed by 4 bases and 5 bases, with 11 bases remaining between them. This CDR3 is CASSSGPGETQYF. CDR3 DNA sequence: TGTGCCAGTAGTAGCGGGCCGGGGGAGACCCAGTACTTC.

The table lists this clone with a few counts. V and J are TRBV11-3 and TRBJ2-1, with 7 bases that match TRBD1. The CDR3 is 17 residues long. V lost 6 bases to trimming and J lost 5 bases; unmatched junction nucleotides: 16. CDR1 and CDR2 from the germline V gene are SGHNT and YENEEA. The CDR3 DNA is TGTGCCAGCAGGCGTGGGCCGGGACAGCCTCAGAACAATGAGCAGTTCTTC. This codes for CASRRGPGQPQNNEQFF.

This clone was seen a few times. The chain uses TRBV6-8 and TRBJ1-5; D possibly corresponds to TRBD1 (5 bases). The CDR3 runs to 14 residues. The V and J ends lost 0 bases and 6 bases respectively, with 9 bases between them. CDR1 is MNHGY and CDR2 is SAAAGT in the germline V gene. CDR3 coding DNA: TGTGCCAGCAGTTACTCGATCGGGACTCAGCCCCAGCATTTT. It translates to CASSYSIGTQPQHF.

In this sample, this clone turned up a few times. The chain couples TRBV28 to TRBJ2-7, with 9 bases fitting TRBD1. V gave up 5 bases and J gave up 5 bases; unmatched junction bases: 7. The CDR3 extends over 14 amino acids. CDR1 MDHEN and CDR2 SYDVKM come from the germline V gene. The CDR3 here is CASSLRTGDHEQYF. CDR3 sequence (DNA): TGTGCCAGCAGTCTCCGGACAGGGGACCACGAGCAGTACTTC.

This clone counts as medium-sized (0.01 to 0.1%). This specimen includes other DNA sequences encoding the same CDR3. The CDR3 loop reads CASSVDGGKGQPQHF. CDR3 bases: TGTGCCAGCAGCGTAGATGGGGGCAAGGGTCAGCCCCAGCATTTT. The V and J genes are TRBV9 and TRBJ1-5, with D possibly being TRBD1 (6 bases). CDR3 length: 15 residues. The germline gives CDR1 SGDLS, CDR2 YYNGEE. The germline V and J ends were trimmed by 0 bases and 6 bases, with 13 bases remaining between them.

This clone is judged medium-sized (0.01 to 0.1%). This CDR3 reads CASSTQGTGAFF. The CDR3 DNA follows: TGTGCCAGCAGTACCCAGGGAACCGGAGCTTTCTTT. The J gene is TRBJ1-1, the V gene TRBV6-8; D is perhaps TRBD1 (5 bases). CDR1 is MNHGY, CDR2 SAAAGT, per germline. V lost 5 bases and J 10 bases, leaving 14 bases between the germline ends. CDR3 length: 12 amino acids.

This clone showed up just once. The rearrangement links TRBV5-1 to TRBJ1-2; TRBD1 is a possible D gene (5 bases). Germline V gene data show CDR1 as SGHRS and CDR2 as YFSETQ. The ends were cut back, 4 bases at V and 8 bases at J, with 21 bases in the middle. This CDR3 is 15 amino acids long. The CDR3 loop is CASSARPTGTEGYTF. CDR3 in DNA: TGCGCCAGCAGCGCCCGCCCCACCGGGACGGAGGGCTACACCTTC.

The chain couples TRBV6-8 to TRBJ2-2; 8 bases match TRBD1. From germline, CDR1 is MNHGY and CDR2 SAAAGT. The CDR3 extends over 15 amino acids. With V trimmed by 10 bases and J by 4 bases, 11 bases remained unmatched. CDR3 DNA sequence: TGTGCCATCCGGCGGACAGGGTCAGGCACCGGGGAGCTGTTTTTT. Protein sequence: CAIRRTGSGTGELFF.

This clone was seen a handful of times. The chain couples TRBV11-3 to TRBJ2-7, with D perhaps matching TRBD2 (6 bases). CDR3 length: 14 amino acids. Trimming left V 3 bases short and J 6 bases short, with 15 bases between. Germline CDR1 reads SGHNT; CDR2 reads YENEEA. CDR3: CASSFLLRGGEQYF. The DNA for the CDR3 is TGTGCCAGCAGCTTTTTGTTGCGGGGAGGCGAGCAGTACTTC.

This clone was counted a few times. V is TRBV5-1 and J is TRBJ2-3; D is perhaps TRBD2 (6 bases). The CDR3 runs 16 residues. The germline CDR1 and CDR2 sequences are SGHRS and YFSETQ. Trimming removed 3 bases from V and 0 bases from J, with 14 bases in between. CDR3 sequence reads: CASSSGIGGSTDTQYF. CDR3 sequence (DNA): TGCGCCAGCAGCTCGGGGATCGGGGGAAGCACAGATACGCAGTATTTT.

The rearrangement links TRBV5-1 to TRBJ1-3; D unclear. Germline-derived CDR1 and CDR2 are SGHRS and YFSETQ. This CDR3 has 14 amino acids. Between the trimmed V and J ends, which lost 0 bases and 0 bases, there was a span of 4 bases. CDR3 nucleotides: TGCGCCAGCAGCTTGGGGAACTCTGGAAACACCATATATTTT. Translation gives CASSLGNSGNTIYF. Together with reference TRBV5-1 and TRBJ1-3, the CDR3 gives the full variable domain: KAGVTQTPRYLIKTRGQQVTLSCSPISGHRSVSWYQQTPGQGLQFLFEYFSETQRNKGNFPGRFSGRQFSNSRSEMNVSTLELGDSALYLCASSLGNSGNTIYFGEGSWLTVV.

The gene calls are TRBV19 and TRBJ2-7; D unresolved. V lost 3 bases to trimming and J lost 2 bases, with 11 bases between them. Looked up from germline, CDR1 is LNHDA and CDR2 is SQIVND (reference sequence). This CDR3 is built from 14 residues. For the CDR3, the DNA is TGTGCCAGTAGTATCGCCGACGGAGCCTACGAGCAGTACTTC. It translates to CASSIADGAYEQYF.

This clone was picked up a small number of times. CDR3 DNA sequence: TGTGCCAGCAGTCCCCGCTTGATTGAGAGCACAGATACGCAGTATTTT. Amino acids: CASSPRLIESTDTQYF. The V call is TRBV27, the J call TRBJ2-3; unclear D gene. Trimming left V 5 bases short and J 0 bases short, with 15 bases between. CDR1 and CDR2 from the germline V gene are MNHEY and SMNVEV (reference sequence). This CDR3 is 16 amino acids long.

This clone appeared a few times. The chain carries TRBV6-8 and TRBJ1-1; D is perhaps TRBD1 (5 bases). There are 13 residues in the CDR3. Looked up from germline, CDR1 is MNHGY and CDR2 is SAAAGT. Trimming removed 5 bases from V and 7 bases from J, with 14 bases in between. CDR3 nucleotides: TGTGCCAGCAGTAGGGGCACCCTTAATGAAGCTTTCTTT. It is translated as CASSRGTLNEAFF.

This clone turned up a few times. The chain joins TRBV11-3 to TRBJ2-5; possibly TRBD1 for D (5 bases). This CDR3 has 15 residues. Germline CDR1 is SGHNT and CDR2 is YENEEA. Trimming left V 0 bases short and J 2 bases short, with 10 bases between. Here the CDR3 reads CASSLEGLGQETQYF. Written as DNA, the CDR3 is TGTGCCAGCAGCTTAGAGGGGCTCGGTCAAGAGACCCAGTACTTC.